A selection of T cell receptor beta chains follows, all from one sample in a study of early T cells in non-severe SARS-CoV-2 infection. MiXCR was run by TCRdb on the 5' RACE reads, yielding one entry per CDR3 protein. Altogether some 52,000 distinct CDR3 sequences are present, around 8% being singletons, with the ten largest covering 8.5% to 10%. Sample: whole blood. Receptors were obtained from an adult who was a healthcare worker with PCR-confirmed SARS-CoV-2 infection or an uninfected control (not recorded which). Each CDR3 is given with its conserved first and last residue. Each record gives: J gene, clone size, V gene, D gene, CDR3 DNA, CDR3 protein. A D gene is named only where the DNA matches it firmly. Clone size is not always given. Where it is, it says once, few, many or a class for expanded clones.

TRBJ2-2,.,TRBV24-1,.,TGTGCCACCAGTGATGCCACAAAAAACACCGGGGAGCTGTTTTTT,CATSDATKNTGELFF
TRBJ2-7,many,TRBV7-9,TRBD1,TGTGCCAGCAGCTTCAAGACAGGGGTACCCTACGAGCAGTACTTC,CASSFKTGVPYEQYF
TRBJ2-7,.,TRBV3-1,TRBD2,TGTGCCAGCAGCCAACCGGGAGGCCCCTACGAGCAGTACTTC,CASSQPGGPYEQYF
TRBJ2-1,.,TRBV11-3,TRBD2,TGTGCCAGCAGCTTCCTTGAGCTAGCGGGTAATGAGCAGTTCTTC,CASSFLELAGNEQFF
TRBJ2-4,few,TRBV27,.,TGTGCCAGCAGACTTTTGGGGACCAAAAACATTCAGTACTTC,CASRLLGTKNIQYF
TRBJ2-1,.,TRBV9,TRBD2,TGTGCCAGCAGCCCCTCGTCGCGTGGGAGGGCGCGTAGTATGGATGAGCAGTTCTTC,CASSPSSRGRARSMDEQFF
TRBJ2-6,few,TRBV27,.,TGTGCCAGCAGTTCCGCCGCTGGGGCCAACGTCCTGACTTTC,CASSSAAGANVLTF
TRBJ2-5,many,TRBV5-1,TRBD2,TGCGCCAGCAGAATGATTAGCGGGGCCGAAGAGACCCAGTACTTC,CASRMISGAEETQYF
TRBJ2-2,many,TRBV2,TRBD2,TGTGCCAGCAGGAGCCGACTAGCGGGGGGAAACACCGGGGAGCTGTTTTTT,CASRSRLAGGNTGELFF
TRBJ2-5,few,TRBV11-2,TRBD1,TGTGCCAGCAGCTTATCCAGGGGGCATCAAGAGACCCAGTACTTC,CASSLSRGHQETQYF
TRBJ2-7,.,TRBV19,.,TGTGCCAGTAGTAGCACACTCCGGGATCCGAATTACGAGCAGTACTTC,CASSSTLRDPNYEQYF
TRBJ2-3,.,TRBV10-3,.,TGTGCCATCAGTGATCTGACAGCCAAGCTGGGTACGCAGTATTTT,CAISDLTAKLGTQYF
TRBJ2-4,.,TRBV11-1,.,TGTGCCAGCAGCTTAGTGGGAGTAGGCCAAATAGCCAAAAACATTCAGTACTTC,CASSLVGVGQIAKNIQYF
TRBJ2-7,many,TRBV3-1,TRBD1,TGTGCCAGCAGCCAAGAAGGGGACAGGCCCTACGAGCAGTACTTC,CASSQEGDRPYEQYF
TRBJ2-2,.,TRBV10-2,.,TGCGCCAGCAGTGAGTCCGGCAGCTTGAACACCGGGGAGCTGTTTTTT,CASSESGSLNTGELFF
TRBJ1-4,many,TRBV3-1,.,TGTGCCAGCAGACAGGGAAACTCTGAAAAACTGTTTTTT,CASRQGNSEKLFF
TRBJ2-1,many,TRBV29-1,.,TGCAGCGTTGACGGGAGAGGAGGGGATGAGCAGTTCTTC,CSVDGRGGDEQFF
TRBJ2-1,many,TRBV25-1,TRBD2,TGTGCCAGCAGTGTGCTTGCGGGACTAGCGGGGGCCAGCTCCTACAATGAGCAGTTCTTC,CASSVLAGLAGASSYNEQFF
TRBJ2-7,.,TRBV5-1,TRBD1,TGCGCCAGCAGCTTGGACAGGGGCTTCTCCTACGAGCAGTACTTC,CASSLDRGFSYEQYF
TRBJ2-7,many,TRBV6-6,.,TGTGCCAGCAGTTACGATAGGGGTAGATACGAGCAGTACTTC,CASSYDRGRYEQYF
TRBJ2-7,.,TRBV28,TRBD1,TGTGCCAGCAGCAGGACAGGGGCCACCTACGAGCAGTACTTC,CASSRTGATYEQYF
TRBJ2-3,.,TRBV9,.,TGTGCCAGCAGCCTCTGGGGAGCGGCGAGCACAGATACGCAGTATTTT,CASSLWGAASTDTQYF
TRBJ1-1,.,TRBV9,.,TGTGCCAGCAGCTCCGGTGGGGTGGTGAACACTGAAGCTTTCTTT,CASSSGGVVNTEAFF
TRBJ2-2,few,TRBV27,.,TGTGCCAGCAGTTTATCGAGGGCCAACACCGGGGAGCTGTTTTTT,CASSLSRANTGELFF
TRBJ1-1,many,TRBV3-1,.,TGTGCCAGCAGCCTCAAGTTTGGGGACACTGAAGCTTTCTTT,CASSLKFGDTEAFF
TRBJ1-2,few,TRBV28,.,TGTGCCAGCAGAAGAAGTGGTGGCTACACCTTC,CASRRSGGYTF
TRBJ2-1,once,TRBV20-1,.,TGCAGTGCTAGAGACTCGACTCCCGGTTACCACAATGAGCAGTTCTTC,CSARDSTPGYHNEQFF
TRBJ2-3,many,TRBV4-3,.,TGCGCCAGCAGGTGGAGGTTGGCAGATACGCAGTATTTT,CASRWRLADTQYF
TRBJ1-4,.,TRBV9,TRBD1,TGTGCCAGCAGCCCCCAGGGGGGGCCTAATGAAAAACTGTTTTTT,CASSPQGGPNEKLFF
TRBJ2-7,.,TRBV6-2/TRBV6-3,.,TGTGCCAGCAGTTATCCGCTCCTATCGTACGAGCAGTACTTC,CASSYPLLSYEQYF
TRBJ1-1,.,TRBV6-5,.,TGTGCCAGCAGTTACACTGTTGACACTGAAGCTTTCTTT,CASSYTVDTEAFF
TRBJ2-1,few,TRBV19,.,TGTGCCAGTAGTATAGTGGCCAGCTCCCCCTACAATGAGCAGTTCTTC,CASSIVASSPYNEQFF
TRBJ2-1,many,TRBV7-3,TRBD2,TGTGCCAGCAGCTCTACTAGCGGGAGCAATGAGCAGTTCTTC,CASSSTSGSNEQFF
TRBJ2-5,many,TRBV7-7,.,TGTGCTAGCGCCAAAAGGGCCCCGGAGACCCAGTACTTC,CASAKRAPETQYF
TRBJ2-7,few,TRBV12-3/TRBV12-4,TRBD1,TGTGCCAGCAGCACAGGGGGGATGCAGTACTTC,CASSTGGMQYF
TRBJ1-2,.,TRBV4-3,.,TGCGCCAGCAGCCAGGATCCCTCGGGCCGAGGCTACACCTTC,CASSQDPSGRGYTF
TRBJ1-3,.,TRBV7-8,.,TGTGCCAGCAGCCCCGAGGTCCGGGGAAACACCATATATTTT,CASSPEVRGNTIYF
TRBJ1-2,few,TRBV24-1,.,TGTGCCACCAGTGATTTGAGTGGCTACACCTTC,CATSDLSGYTF
TRBJ2-3,.,TRBV29-1,.,TGCAGCGCCAATCTTCAGGGGAGCACTACCAACACAGATACGCAGTATTTT,CSANLQGSTTNTDTQYF
TRBJ2-1,.,TRBV4-1,.,TGCGCCAGCAGCCAAGATAGAGGGCAGGAGCAGTTCTTC,CASSQDRGQEQFF
TRBJ2-1,.,TRBV3-1,.,TGTGCCAGCAGCCAATTCGGGACCCCCGATGCGTTCTTC,CASSQFGTPDAFF
TRBJ2-6,many,TRBV12-3/TRBV12-4,.,TGTGCCAGCAGTCCCGTCATGGGGGAAGGGGCCAACGTCCTGACTTTC,CASSPVMGEGANVLTF
TRBJ2-5,.,TRBV29-1,.,TGCAGCGTTGTTGGAGAGACCCAGTACTTC,CSVVGETQYF
TRBJ2-5,many,TRBV24-1,TRBD1,TGTGCCACCAGTTCGACAGGGTACCAAGAGACCCAGTACTTC,CATSSTGYQETQYF
TRBJ2-7,few,TRBV11-2,.,TGTGCCAGCAGTTCTTGGGGGGTGGCTGACGAGCAGTACTTC,CASSSWGVADEQYF
TRBJ2-3,once,TRBV7-9,TRBD2,TGTGCCAGCAGCCCGGGGACTAGCGGGCCCGGCCGGACAGATACGCAGTATTTT,CASSPGTSGPGRTDTQYF
TRBJ2-1,.,TRBV5-1,.,TGCGCCAGCAGCCGGCTGTACAATGAGCAGTTCTTC,CASSRLYNEQFF
TRBJ1-6,many,TRBV20-1,.,TGCAGTGCTAGGACGGAATATAATTCACCCCTCCACTTT,CSARTEYNSPLHF
TRBJ1-5,many,TRBV3-1,.,TGTGCCAGCAGCCAAGAAAGCGGGCCAAATCAGCCCCAGCATTTT,CASSQESGPNQPQHF
TRBJ1-2,.,TRBV28,.,TGTGCCAGCGGGATGGGGGGAGGCTATGGCTACACCTTC,CASGMGGGYGYTF
TRBJ1-1,many,TRBV30,.,TGTGCCTGGAGTGTACTGGGTAGGGGTAACACTGAAGCTTTCTTT,CAWSVLGRGNTEAFF
TRBJ2-7,.,TRBV7-2,TRBD2,TGTGCCAGCAGCGAAGCGGGAATTTCGTACGAGCAGTACTTC,CASSEAGISYEQYF
TRBJ2-7,many,TRBV27,.,TGTGCCAGCAGTTTAGGACGGCTCTCCTACGAGCAGTACTTC,CASSLGRLSYEQYF
TRBJ2-1,few,TRBV7-2,TRBD2,TGTGCCAGCAGCCCATATTGGACTAGCGGGAGAGTGGGTGAGCAGTTCTTC,CASSPYWTSGRVGEQFF
TRBJ1-2,many,TRBV25-1,TRBD1,TGTGCCAGCAGTGAATCAGGCGCAGGGACAGAGTTGCATGGCTACACCTTC,CASSESGAGTELHGYTF